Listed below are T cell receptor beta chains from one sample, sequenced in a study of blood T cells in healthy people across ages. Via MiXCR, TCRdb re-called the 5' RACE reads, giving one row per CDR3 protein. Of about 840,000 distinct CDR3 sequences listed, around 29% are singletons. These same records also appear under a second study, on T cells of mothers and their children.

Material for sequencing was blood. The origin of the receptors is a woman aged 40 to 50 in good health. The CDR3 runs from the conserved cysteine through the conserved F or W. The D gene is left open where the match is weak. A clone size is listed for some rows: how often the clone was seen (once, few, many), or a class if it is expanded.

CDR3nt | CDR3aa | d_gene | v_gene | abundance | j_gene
TGCAGCGTCGATCCGGGACAGGGGACCGGGGAGCTGTTTTTT | CSVDPGQGTGELFF | TRBD1 | TRBV29-1 | NA | TRBJ2-2
TGTGCCAGCAGGCCCCCCTACGGGGGGTCCACAGATACGCAGTATTTT | CASRPPYGGSTDTQYF | TRBD2 | TRBV7-2 | few | TRBJ2-3
TGTGCCGGCAGCTTGAACAGGGGGCACTACGAGCAGTACTTC | CAGSLNRGHYEQYF | TRBD1 | TRBV5-4 | few | TRBJ2-7
TGTGCCAGCAGCTTACAAGCGGGGGCCCCAGATACGCAGTATTTT | CASSLQAGAPDTQYF | TRBD2 | TRBV7-2 | NA | TRBJ2-3
TGCAGTGGGGCTCGGGGGGACACTGAAGCTTTCTTT | CSGARGDTEAFF | NA | TRBV20-1 | NA | TRBJ1-1
TGTGCCAGCACGGGGGGGGGGCCGAACACTGAAGCTTTCTTT | CASTGGGPNTEAFF | NA | TRBV7-2 | NA | TRBJ1-1
TGCAGCGTTTACAGGGCCCCCTACGAGCAGTACTTC | CSVYRAPYEQYF | NA | TRBV29-1 | many | TRBJ2-7
TGTGCCAGCAGCCGAAACCCCGCCGGGCCCACAGATACGCAGTATTTT | CASSRNPAGPTDTQYF | NA | TRBV7-3 | many | TRBJ2-3
TGTGCCACCAGCAGAGTCGGACAGCCTCCACACAATGAGCAGTTCTTC | CATSRVGQPPHNEQFF | NA | TRBV15 | few | TRBJ2-1
TGCGCCAGCAGCTACAGACTAGCGGGGATGGAGCAGTTCTTC | CASSYRLAGMEQFF | TRBD2 | TRBV5-1 | many | TRBJ2-1
TGCGCCAGCAGCCAAGGAAGCAGGGGGGACACAGATACGCAGTATTTT | CASSQGSRGDTDTQYF | NA | TRBV4-3 | once | TRBJ2-3
TGTGCCACCAGCAGAGATTGGGTTGCGGTCTACGAGCAGTACTTC | CATSRDWVAVYEQYF | NA | TRBV15 | many | TRBJ2-7
TGTGCCAACTCACCGGGTTTGGGAACTCAGCCCCAGCATTTT | CANSPGLGTQPQHF | NA | TRBV18 | NA | TRBJ1-5
TGTGCCAGCAGTATCCCCGGGACAGGGGGCGGCAACATTCAGTACTTC | CASSIPGTGGGNIQYF | TRBD1 | TRBV28 | NA | TRBJ2-4
TGTGCCAGCAGTTCACAGGGGCGGTTAGCCAAAAACATTCAGTACTTC | CASSSQGRLAKNIQYF | TRBD1 | TRBV27 | few | TRBJ2-4
TGTGCCAGCAGCCAAGTCGGGCAGCAGCCCCAGCATTTT | CASSQVGQQPQHF | NA | TRBV3-1 | few | TRBJ1-5
TGCGCCAGCAGCTTCAGGGTGGACAATGAGCAGTTCTTC | CASSFRVDNEQFF | NA | TRBV5-1 | NA | TRBJ2-1
TGTGCCAGCAGCCAAGGGACAGTTATGAACACTGAAGCTTTCTTT | CASSQGTVMNTEAFF | TRBD1 | TRBV12-3/TRBV12-4 | few | TRBJ1-1
TGTGCCAGCAGCCAAGATTGGCCAGAAGAGACCCAGTACTTC | CASSQDWPEETQYF | NA | TRBV3-1 | many | TRBJ2-5
TGTGCCAGCAGCCCATCAGGGTTGTCTAGCAATCAGCCCCAGCATTTT | CASSPSGLSSNQPQHF | NA | TRBV5-5 | many | TRBJ1-5
TGTGCCTGGAGTGCGGCTGCAACTAATGAAAAACTGTTTTTT | CAWSAAATNEKLFF | NA | TRBV30 | NA | TRBJ1-4
TGTGCCAGCAGCTTAGGGGACCTCTCTGGAAACACCATATATTTT | CASSLGDLSGNTIYF | NA | TRBV7-9 | few | TRBJ1-3
TGCAGCTCATACCTCCGGGTTCTCTATGGCTACACCTTC | CSSYLRVLYGYTF | NA | TRBV29-1 | few | TRBJ1-2
TGCGCCAGCAGCCAAGGGGGGCCTACAGGGGGCGCCGTCTATGGCTACACCTTC | CASSQGGPTGGAVYGYTF | TRBD1 | TRBV4-3 | many | TRBJ1-2
TGCAGTGCCGATGACAGGGTCCTTACAACTAATGAAAAACTGTTTTTT | CSADDRVLTTNEKLFF | TRBD1 | TRBV20-1 | many | TRBJ1-4
TGTGCCAGCAGCCGGTACAACGAAAACTATGGCTACACCTTC | CASSRYNENYGYTF | NA | TRBV7-2 | NA | TRBJ1-2
TGTGCCAGCAGAGACAGGGGCTCTCAGCCCCAGCATTTT | CASRDRGSQPQHF | TRBD1 | TRBV6-5 | many | TRBJ1-5
TGCGCCAGCAGCCCCCGGGATTACTCCTACGAGCAGTACTTC | CASSPRDYSYEQYF | NA | TRBV5-1 | NA | TRBJ2-7
TGTGCCTGGTCCGGGACGGGTAATGAAAAACTGTTTTTT | CAWSGTGNEKLFF | NA | TRBV30 | NA | TRBJ1-4
TGTGCCAGCAGCCAAGAGCGGGGATTCCGGGGATCACCCCTCCACTTT | CASSQERGFRGSPLHF | NA | TRBV3-1 | NA | TRBJ1-6
TGCAGTGCTGGGACTAGCGGGGGCGCCAAAAACATTCAGTACTTC | CSAGTSGGAKNIQYF | TRBD2 | TRBV20-1 | NA | TRBJ2-4
TGCAGTGCCCGAAGGGACATAAGATCCTACGAGCAGTACTTC | CSARRDIRSYEQYF | NA | TRBV20-1 | many | TRBJ2-7
TGTGCCAGCAGCCAAGTCCACCGAGGAGGGGAAAAACTGTTTTTT | CASSQVHRGGEKLFF | NA | TRBV3-1 | NA | TRBJ1-4
TGTGCCAGCAGCTTAGCCCCTCTAACCCGACTGAACACTGAAGCTTTCTTT | CASSLAPLTRLNTEAFF | NA | TRBV11-2 | few | TRBJ1-1
TGCGCCAGCAGCGTGGAGGGACAGTTTCCCTACGAGCAGTACTTC | CASSVEGQFPYEQYF | NA | TRBV5-1 | many | TRBJ2-7
TGCGCCAGCAGCTTGCTTGTAGGGGGGCCCAGCTCCTACAATGAGCAGTTCTTC | CASSLLVGGPSSYNEQFF | NA | TRBV5-1 | many | TRBJ2-1
TGTGCCAGCAGCTTACGGGGGACCCCCTCCTACGAGCAGTACTTC | CASSLRGTPSYEQYF | NA | TRBV7-2 | many | TRBJ2-7
TGTGCCAGCAGCTTAGGGGTTAGCGGGGGGGATCCAGATACGCAGTATTTT | CASSLGVSGGDPDTQYF | TRBD2 | TRBV7-2 | few | TRBJ2-3
TGTGCCAGCAGTTCGAGACAGGACTACTATGGCTACACCTTC | CASSSRQDYYGYTF | NA | TRBV27 | few | TRBJ1-2
TGCAGCGTTGAAGACCCAGGCAGACGTTATGGCTACACCTTC | CSVEDPGRRYGYTF | NA | TRBV29-1 | many | TRBJ1-2
TGTGCCAGCAGTGTCGAAAGGGCGGGTCAGCCCCAGCATTTT | CASSVERAGQPQHF | NA | TRBV2 | NA | TRBJ1-5
TGCAGCGTAGGGACAGAGCAGGAGACCCAGTACTTC | CSVGTEQETQYF | TRBD1 | TRBV29-1 | NA | TRBJ2-5
TGCGCCAGCAGCTTGGTAGTGACAGGGGTCGGATCCTACGAGCAGTACTTC | CASSLVVTGVGSYEQYF | TRBD1 | TRBV5-1 | many | TRBJ2-7
TGTGCCAGCTCACCGGAGACAGTTGGGGAGACCCAGTTCTTC | CASSPETVGETQFF | NA | TRBV18 | few | TRBJ2-1
TGTGCCACCAGCAGAGACCCTATTGGGACAACTGGGGCCAACGTCCTGACTTTC | CATSRDPIGTTGANVLTF | NA | TRBV15 | NA | TRBJ2-6